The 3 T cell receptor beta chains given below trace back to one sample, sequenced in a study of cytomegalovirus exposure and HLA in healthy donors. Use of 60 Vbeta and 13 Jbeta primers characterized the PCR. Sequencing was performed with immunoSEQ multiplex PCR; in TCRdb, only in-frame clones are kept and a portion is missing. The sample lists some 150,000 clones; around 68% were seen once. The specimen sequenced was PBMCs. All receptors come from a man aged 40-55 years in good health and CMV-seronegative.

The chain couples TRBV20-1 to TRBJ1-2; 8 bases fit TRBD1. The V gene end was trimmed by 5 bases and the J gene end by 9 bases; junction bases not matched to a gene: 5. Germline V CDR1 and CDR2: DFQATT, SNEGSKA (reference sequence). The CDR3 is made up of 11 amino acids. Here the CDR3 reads CSARQGPSYTF. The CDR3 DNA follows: TGCAGTGCTCGACAGGGGCCAAGCTACACCTTC.

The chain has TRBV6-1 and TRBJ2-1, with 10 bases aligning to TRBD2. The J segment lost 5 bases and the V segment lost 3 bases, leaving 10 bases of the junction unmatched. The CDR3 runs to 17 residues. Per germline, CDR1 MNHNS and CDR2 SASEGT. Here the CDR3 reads CASSEGPSGSKNNEQFF. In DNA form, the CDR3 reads TGTGCCAGCAGTGAGGGCCCTAGCGGGAGTAAGAACAATGAGCAGTTCTTC.

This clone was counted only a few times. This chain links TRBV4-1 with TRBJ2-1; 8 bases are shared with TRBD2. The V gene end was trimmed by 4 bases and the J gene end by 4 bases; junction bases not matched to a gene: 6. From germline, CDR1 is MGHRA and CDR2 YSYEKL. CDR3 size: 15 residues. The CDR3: CASSLGLAVYNEQFF. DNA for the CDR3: TGCGCCAGCAGCCTCGGACTAGCAGTATACAATGAGCAGTTCTTC.